This T cell receptor (beta chain) was documented in a study of cytomegalovirus exposure and HLA in healthy donors. Study conclusions and caveats: For presence/absence analyses, sequencing depth was assumed to be roughly uniform across donors. TRBV6-2, TRBV6-3 and some other V segments were unresolvable in 87-base-pair reads. Confirmation in vitro established that a few CMV-associated chains were specific for CMV antigens. Altogether, some 160 TCR beta chains were recorded as cytomegalovirus-associated.

PCR was performed using 60 Vbeta and 13 Jbeta primers. Here immunoSEQ multiplex PCR was the method, and the copy in TCRdb shows in-frame clones only, minus some. The sample holds around 150,000 clones, roughly four fifths seen once. Germline V gene lookup returns CDR1 MNHEY and CDR2 SMNVEV (reference sequence). This CDR3 has 15 amino acids. V shed 2 bases, J shed 5 bases, and the junction held 7 bases outside the gene matches. Regarding this clone: Its target is unknown.

Material for sequencing was PBMCs. The sequence was collected from a man in his fifties or sixties in good health and CMV-seronegative. V and J are TRBV27 and TRBJ2-5, with 8 bases matching TRBD1. Here the CDR3 reads CASSLLLGDRETQYF. The DNA of the CDR3 is TGTGCCAGCAGTTTACTACTAGGGGACAGGGAGACCCAGTACTTC.